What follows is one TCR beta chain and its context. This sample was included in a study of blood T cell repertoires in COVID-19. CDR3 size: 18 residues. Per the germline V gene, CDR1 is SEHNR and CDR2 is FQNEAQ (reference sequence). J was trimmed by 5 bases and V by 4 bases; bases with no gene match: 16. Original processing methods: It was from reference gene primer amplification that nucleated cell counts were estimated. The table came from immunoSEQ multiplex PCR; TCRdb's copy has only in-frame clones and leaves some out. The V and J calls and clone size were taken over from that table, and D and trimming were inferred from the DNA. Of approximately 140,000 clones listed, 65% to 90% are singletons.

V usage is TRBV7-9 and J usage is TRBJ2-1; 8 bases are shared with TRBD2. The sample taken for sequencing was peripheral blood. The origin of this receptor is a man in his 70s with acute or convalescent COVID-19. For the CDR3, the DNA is TGTGCCAGCAGCTCATCCGGGAGGGGACTAGGGGTACACAATGAGCAGTTCTTC. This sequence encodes CASSSSGRGLGVHNEQFF.